A single sample is the source of the 29 T cell receptor beta chains below, sequenced in a study of preoperative IRX-2 immunotherapy in early breast cancer. Treatment given: preoperative locoregional IRX-2 cytokine immunotherapy. Repertoires were generated with immunoSEQ multiplex PCR, while TCRdb's copy carries only in-frame clones and drops some. This table has around 88,000 clones, 70% to 90% appearing once. This specimen was tumor tissue, taken after IRX-2 immunotherapy. Every receptor here comes from a human donor with breast cancer.

The chain's CDR3 is CASSPFRETGELFF. In DNA, the CDR3 is TGTGCCAGCTCACCCTTTAGGGAAACCGGGGAGCTGTTTTTT. The chain joins TRBV18 to TRBJ2-2; D gene uncertain. Germline values: CDR1 KGHSH, CDR2 LQKENI. V was clipped by 3 bases and J by 5 bases, with 10 bases between them. There are 14 residues in the CDR3.

The chain employs TRBV28 and TRBJ1-1; perhaps TRBD1 as D (6 bases). V lost 4 bases and J lost 5, with 17 bases in between. Looked up from germline, CDR1 is MDHEN and CDR2 is SYDVKM. CDR3 length: 15 residues. CDR3 region: CASSSPGQGYTEAFF. CDR3 coding DNA: TGTGCCAGCAGTTCCCCGGGACAAGGATATACTGAAGCTTTCTTT.

The chain couples TRBV15 to TRBJ1-3, with D uncertain. The CDR3 contains 15 residues. The germline gives CDR1 LNHNV, CDR2 YYDKDF (reference sequence). Trimming shortened V by 0 bases and J by 0 bases, and 6 bases separated the two germline ends. The CDR3 bases are TGTGCCACCAGCAGAGATCTGATCTCTGGAAACACCATATATTTT. This gives the protein CATSRDLISGNTIYF.

This clone occurred once. This chain joins TRBV6-8 and TRBJ1-6; weak D call: TRBD1 (6 bases). The CDR3 is made up of 17 amino acids. The V end lost 3 bases, the J end lost 0 bases, and 12 bases lay between the germline ends. Per the germline V gene, CDR1 is MNHGY and CDR2 is SAAAGT. The CDR3 reads CASSYGGQSSYNSPLHF. CDR3 coding DNA: TGTGCCAGCAGTTATGGGGGGCAATCCTCCTATAATTCACCCCTCCACTTT.

The V and J genes are TRBV15 and TRBJ2-1; D is uncertain. The length of the CDR3 is 14 residues. CDR1 LNHNV and CDR2 YYDKDF come from the germline V gene (reference sequence). The V end was cut by 3 bases, the J end by 7 bases, with 13 bases between. The CDR3 region is CATSRPQNRNEQFF. CDR3 coding DNA: TGTGCCACCAGCAGGCCCCAAAATAGGAATGAGCAGTTCTTC.

This rearrangement joins TRBV6-8 to TRBJ1-1; the D gene is possibly TRBD1 (6 bases). Between the trimmed V and J ends, which lost 10 bases and 5 bases, there was a span of 17 bases. This CDR3 spans 13 amino acids. From germline, CDR1 is MNHGY and CDR2 SAAAGT. The CDR3 sequence is CATSRGGGTEAFF. The CDR3 DNA follows: TGTGCCACCTCCCGAGGGGGAGGGACTGAAGCTTTCTTT.

The gene calls are TRBV29-1 and TRBJ1-1; 10 bases agree with TRBD1. The CDR3 is 13 amino acids. V lost 6 bases to trimming and J lost 5 bases; unmatched junction nucleotides: 6. CDR1 SQVTM and CDR2 ANQGSEA come from the germline V gene. The CDR3 sequence: CSVRQGAITEAFF. The CDR3 DNA is TGCAGCGTCCGACAGGGGGCGATAACTGAAGCTTTCTTT. Combining the CDR3 with reference TRBV29-1 and TRBJ1-1 gives the whole variable domain SAVISQKPSRDICQRGTSLTIQCQVDSQVTMMFWYRQQPGQSLTLIATANQGSEATYESGFVIDKFPISRPNLTFSTLTVSNMSPEDSSIYLCSVRQGAITEAFFGQGTRLTVV.

The count of this clone is one. The chain links TRBV29-1 to TRBJ1-2; D is unresolved. CDR1 and CDR2 from the germline V gene are SQVTM and ANQGSEA. This CDR3 contains 14 residues. V lost 0 bases, J lost 4 bases, and 12 bases lay in between. The CDR3 coding sequence is TGCAGCGTTGAAGATTCCGGGTTTGGCTATGGCTACACCTTC. It specifies CSVEDSGFGYGYTF.

This chain connects TRBV23-1 to TRBJ1-1, with D perhaps matching TRBD1 (5 bases). Being an ORF, TRBV23-1 has a function that is uncertain. Trimming took 6 bases from V and 7 from J, leaving 24 bases between them. The CDR3 spans 16 residues. The CDR3 DNA reads TGCGCCAGCAGCCATTATCTTCAGGGTAGGCCTGATGAAGCTTTCTTT. Encoded protein: CASSHYLQGRPDEAFF.

This rearrangement joins TRBV6-8 to TRBJ2-5; 9 nucleotides match TRBD2. Germline values: CDR1 MNHGY, CDR2 SAAAGT. The junction had 2 bases not matched to a gene; V was cut back by 4 bases and J by 5 bases. The CDR3 loop spans 13 amino acids. The CDR3 sequence: CASSLAGDETQYF. In nucleotides, the CDR3 is TGTGCCAGCAGTTTAGCGGGAGATGAGACCCAGTACTTC.

The V gene is TRBV6-8, the J gene TRBJ2-3, with 7 bases lining up with TRBD1. V dropped 2 bases and J dropped 0; count of bases not matched to a gene: 11. Looked up from germline, CDR1 is MNHGY and CDR2 is SAAAGT. The CDR3 sequence is 18 residues long. The CDR3 region has the DNA TGTGCCAGCAGTTACGATGCGACAGGGTTCATTAGCACAGATACGCAGTATTTT. Translating it yields CASSYDATGFISTDTQYF.

This clone was observed a single time. This rearrangement joins TRBV19 to TRBJ2-7; 9 bases agree with TRBD1. After removal of 5 bases from V and 7 bases from J, the junction contained 12 bases not matched to a gene. The CDR3 is made up of 15 amino acids. Germline values: CDR1 LNHDA, CDR2 SQIVND (reference sequence). DNA for the CDR3: TGTGCCAGTAGTCTAACCGGGACAGGGTCTTTGGAGCAGTACTTC. Protein sequence: CASSLTGTGSLEQYF.

The V and J genes are TRBV5-1 and TRBJ2-2; 8 nucleotides agree with TRBD2. Germline lookup yields CDR1 SGHRS and CDR2 YFSETQ. With V trimmed by 2 bases and J by 3 bases, 3 bases remained unmatched. The CDR3 totals 15 residues. This CDR3 reads CASSLGAGDTGELFF. CDR3 in DNA: TGCGCCAGCAGCTTAGGAGCGGGAGACACCGGGGAGCTGTTTTTT.

This clone was seen a few times. The chain links TRBV28 to TRBJ1-4; possibly TRBD1 for D (6 bases). The V gene lost 6 bases and the J gene lost 1 base, with 15 bases spanning the gap. Looked up from germline, CDR1 is MDHEN and CDR2 is SYDVKM. This CDR3 contains 16 residues. This chain's CDR3 is CASSSPQGITNEKLFF. The CDR3 nucleotides read TGTGCCAGCAGCTCCCCCCAGGGGATAACTAATGAAAAACTGTTTTTT.

V usage is TRBV6-8 and J usage is TRBJ2-1; D possibly corresponds to TRBD2 (5 bases). The CDR3 length is 13 residues. Per the germline V gene, CDR1 is MNHGY and CDR2 is SAAAGT. V dropped 7 bases and J dropped 10 bases, with 17 bases sitting between them. CDR3: CASIPLRGSEQFF. Written as DNA, the CDR3 is TGTGCCAGCATCCCACTCCGGGGTAGCGAGCAGTTCTTC.

This chain's CDR3 is CASSFPDRGNEQFF. The CDR3 bases are TGTGCCAGCAGCTTCCCGGACAGGGGCAATGAGCAGTTCTTC. The chain joins TRBV11-3 to TRBJ2-1, with 9 bases aligning to TRBD1. Trimming at V came to 3 bases and at J to 6 bases, leaving 3 bases not matched to a gene. This CDR3 spans 14 amino acids. CDR1 and CDR2 from the germline V gene are SGHNT and YENEEA. Together with reference TRBV11-3 and TRBJ2-1, the CDR3 gives the full variable domain: EAGVVQSPRYKIIEKKQPVAFWCNPISGHNTLYWYLQNLGQGPELLIRYENEEAVDDSQLPKDRFSAERLKGVDSTLKIQPAELGDSAVYLCASSFPDRGNEQFFGPGTRLTVL.

This chain connects TRBV18 to TRBJ2-3; D unresolved. Germline V gene lookup returns CDR1 KGHSH and CDR2 LQKENI. Deletions cut 0 bases from V and 2 bases from J, with 15 bases between. The CDR3 is made up of 17 amino acids. CDR3 protein: CASSPPRITAHTDTQYF. DNA of the CDR3: TGTGCCAGCTCACCACCTCGCATAACAGCTCACACAGATACGCAGTATTTT.

The chain recombines TRBV1 with TRBJ1-1; TRBD1, the table's D call, lacks a check against the DNA. TRBV1 is given as a pseudogene. The CDR3 spans 16 residues. Here the CDR3 DNA reads TGCGCCAGCAGCCCAGACGGAGGGGGCGCGGACACTGAAGCTTTCTTT. Protein: CASSPDGGGADTEAFF.

This clone appeared once. This chain connects TRBV30 to TRBJ2-1; possible D gene TRBD2, 5 bases. Germline V CDR1 and CDR2: GTSNPN, SVGIG (reference sequence). V lost 1 base to trimming and J lost 15 bases, with 19 bases between them. CDR3 length: 13 amino acids. CDR3 DNA: TGTGCCTGGAGTGGACTATCTCGGGCACCCGGGTTCTTC. It yields the protein CAWSGLSRAPGFF. Together with reference TRBV30 and TRBJ2-1, the CDR3 gives the full variable domain: SQTIHQWPATLVQPVGSPLSLECTVEGTSNPNLYWYRQAAGRGLQLLFYSVGIGQISSEVPQNLSASRPQDRQFILSSKKLLLSDSGFYLCAWSGLSRAPGFFGPGTRLTVL.

The chain combines TRBV29-1 with TRBJ2-3; D is unresolved. CDR3 size: 12 residues. The germline V gene encodes CDR1 SQVTM and CDR2 ANQGSEA. Trimming took off 8 bases at V and 1 base at J, with 10 bases between the two ends. The CDR3 DNA is TGCAGCCAAAGGGCGGGCACAGATACGCAGTATTTT. Amino acids: CSQRAGTDTQYF.

V is TRBV7-1 and J is TRBJ2-2; D may be TRBD1 (5 bases). TRBV7-1 falls under the ORF class, with uncertain function. V shed 4 bases and J shed 4 bases, with 13 bases lying between them. The CDR3 covers 15 residues. The CDR3 nucleotides read TGTGCCAGCAGCTTAGAAGCAGGGTTCACCGGGGAGCTGTTTTTT. It translates to CASSLEAGFTGELFF.

Remarks on this clone: Other nucleotide sequences in the sample specify the same CDR3. J is TRBJ2-7 and V is TRBV28; perhaps TRBD2 as D (5 bases). The CDR3 has 13 residues. Germline CDR1 MDHEN, CDR2 SYDVKM. Trimming took 2 bases from V and 4 from J, leaving 9 bases between them. DNA of the CDR3: TGTGCCAGCAGTTTAGAGGGCCTGTACGAGCAGTACTTC. It translates to CASSLEGLYEQYF.

V and J are TRBV30 and TRBJ1-5, with 7 bases matching TRBD1. There are 14 residues in the CDR3. The trim removed 6 bases at V and 6 bases at J, leaving 11 bases unmatched. CDR1 is GTSNPN, CDR2 SVGIG, per germline (reference sequence). CDR3 sequence (DNA): TGTGCCTGTTCCCCAGGGGGGAATCGTCAGCCCCAGCATTTT. Protein product: CACSPGGNRQPQHF. The complete variable domain, with remaining parts taken from reference TRBV30 and TRBJ1-5, reads SQTIHQWPATLVQPVGSPLSLECTVEGTSNPNLYWYRQAAGRGLQLLFYSVGIGQISSEVPQNLSASRPQDRQFILSSKKLLLSDSGFYLCACSPGGNRQPQHFGDGTRLSIL.

This rearrangement joins TRBV11-3 to TRBJ1-1; no clear D. This CDR3 has 16 amino acids. Germline loops: CDR1 SGHNT, CDR2 YENEEA. Trimming pared 5 bases from V and 3 bases from J, leaving 19 bases between. CDR3 in amino acids: CASSPASIRGYTEAFF. In nucleotides, the CDR3 is TGTGCCAGCAGCCCCGCGTCGATTAGAGGGTACACTGAAGCTTTCTTT.

The V gene is TRBV11-3, the J gene TRBJ1-3, with 8 bases that match TRBD1. The CDR3 is 15 residues long. V lost 5 bases, J lost 3 bases, and 6 bases stayed unmatched. The germline gives CDR1 SGHNT, CDR2 YENEEA. The CDR3 sequence is CASSLQGAGGNTIYF. Here the CDR3 DNA reads TGTGCCAGCAGCCTTCAGGGGGCCGGTGGAAACACCATATATTTT.

The V and J genes are TRBV30 and TRBJ1-3; D possibly corresponds to TRBD1 (5 bases). The germline gives CDR1 GTSNPN, CDR2 SVGIG (reference sequence). This CDR3 comprises 15 residues. The germline V and J ends were trimmed by 3 bases and 1 base, with 13 bases remaining between them. In DNA form, the CDR3 reads TGTGCCTGGAGGGCGGGACCCCATTCTGGAAACACCATATATTTT. Translated, it gives CAWRAGPHSGNTIYF.

V and J are TRBV7-7 and TRBJ2-1; maybe TRBD2 (7 bases). Germline CDR1 SSHAT, CDR2 FNYEAQ (reference sequence). CDR3 size: 16 residues. V lost 5 bases, J lost 4 bases, and 18 bases lay in between. CDR3 loop: CASSPGGPQNYNEQFF. CDR3 bases: TGTGCCAGCAGCCCCGGGGGGCCCCAAAATTACAATGAGCAGTTCTTC.

The genes are TRBV5-1 and TRBJ1-1; the D is unclear. Trimming took 3 bases from V and 6 from J, leaving 15 bases between them. CDR1 and CDR2 (germline): SGHRS, YFSETQ. This CDR3 has 14 amino acids. The CDR3 DNA follows: TGCGCCAGCAGCTCTTGGGGAAGGGTGTCTGAAGCTTTCTTT. Protein: CASSSWGRVSEAFF.

The chain has TRBV12-5 and TRBJ2-5; 8 bases fit TRBD1. The V gene's germline CDR1 is LGHNT and CDR2 FRNRAP. V lost 1 base to trimming and J lost 4 bases; unmatched junction nucleotides: 8. There are 16 residues in the CDR3. CDR3 amino acids: CASGLGGQGQRETQYF. The CDR3 region has the DNA TGTGCTAGTGGTTTGGGCGGACAGGGACAACGAGAGACCCAGTACTTC.